This T cell receptor (beta chain) was retrieved from a study of cytomegalovirus exposure and HLA in healthy donors (dated by TCRdb to 2017 to 2019). Notes on the research overall: An earlier analysis of more than 550 of the donors reported around 280 Gb of sequence data and about 120 million unique TCR beta sequences obtained from some 170 million T cells. About 280 gigabases of sequencing data and around 90 million unique TCR sequences made up an early release that covered nearly 650 HLA-typed donors. Of the roughly 400 genotyped donors, 65% to 90% fell in the genetic ancestry cluster associated with self-reported Caucasian donors. The study aimed to test whether cataloging public T cell receptors could reveal signatures of past pathogen exposure. The study profiled the T cell repertoires of 500 to 800 subjects by immunosequencing and related them to cytomegalovirus serostatus. A separate validation cohort of over 95 different subjects was used in addition to the approximately 640-subject first cohort. The study combined high-throughput TCR immunosequencing, statistical association of individual TCRs with disease status, and machine learning to predict cytomegalovirus infection status. In a later analysis, previously published TCR beta repertoires from 550 to 700 donors were re-analyzed and high-resolution HLA genotyping was added so that TCR occurrence patterns could be studied. Rather than using new phenotypic data, the later analysis identified candidate immune exposures from TCR beta sequences and from how often those sequences occurred across donors. In an earlier analysis of more than 550 of the donors, high-throughput TCR beta sequencing was used to judge whether each TCR beta V gene segment behaved as functional or pseudogenic. Donor age, sex, ethnicity and CMV serostatus were compiled alongside the repertoire data. Genome-wide SNP genotypes for about 55% of the roughly 670 donors were used in a later genetic analysis, which treated that subset as a discovery cohort. All discovery cohort repertoires had been generated on a single sequencing platform. HLA typing covered class I and class II loci at four-digit resolution. Typing coverage differed by locus: A, B, C, DRB1 and DQB1 were typed in about 620-640 donors, DQA1 in 500 to 550, DPA1 in some 570, and DPB1 in about 450. Because of strong linkage in the cohort, roughly five DR-DQ haplotypes were treated as single units for association and clustering. Across 300 to 500 genotyped donors of the cohort, an average of about 240,000 unique TCR beta nucleotide sequences per donor were sequenced, and roughly 18% of those sequences were non-productive. What the work shows at the level of the full study, not this receptor alone: A further reported finding was that TCR beta sequences accurately predicted the HLA-A and HLA-B alleles for most subjects in the first cohort. A later analysis found that HLA-associated TCR beta chains were more clonally expanded and had lower generation probabilities than equally common non-associated chains. It was suggested by the authors that the approach could potentially be generalized to other disease states and immunological phenotypes. Most TCR sequences were observed very rarely across donors, whereas some public TCRs were present in many individuals. Only TCR beta chains were sequenced in this cohort, and the absence of alpha or paired-chain data limited detectable features. When HLA alleles, especially DR and DQ, strongly co-occurred, attributing TCR associations to individual alleles was difficult. A later analysis found that most CMV-associated TCR beta chains appeared HLA-restricted, with HLA associations seemingly driven largely by CMV exposure. The study listed approximately 150 TCR beta chains as associated with cytomegalovirus. Correlated functional status among segregating V segments might reflect linkage disequilibrium, but an unknown experimental factor could not be ruled out. In a later genetic analysis, fewer N-insertions in productive TCRs were reported among donors in an Asian-associated ancestry cluster than the 666-donor mean. An earlier analysis of approximately 590 of the donors showed that most TCR beta V segments appeared in productive rearrangements either about 87% or about 30% of the time, which broadly matched IMGT annotations. An association between a missense DCLRE1C variant and V-gene and J-gene trimming of TCR beta chains was found in a later genetic analysis and replicated in an independent cohort. In vitro tests confirmed that a few of the cytomegalovirus-associated TCR beta chains recognize cytomegalovirus antigens. Immune exposure information for the cohort was limited to CMV serostatus. Several of the top co-occurrence clusters appeared to be linked to parvovirus B19, influenza, CMV and Epstein-Barr virus, according to a later analysis. A cluster of highly shared sequence variants was judged likely to be a technical artifact of the sequencing pipeline. Sequencing depth was assumed to be roughly uniform across donors in the presence/absence analyses, though that assumption may not hold. The classifier was reported to diagnose cytomegalovirus status with high specificity and sensitivity in both the original cohort and the validation cohort. HLA typing was unavailable for some donors at each locus, so association tests used only the typed subset. In a later analysis, TCR association rates were found to vary across HLA loci, with the most associated TCRs seen for DRB1 alleles and the fewest for HLA-C alleles. Because counts were too low, some 17 rarely observed V segments, including chromosome 9 orphons, were left out of the earlier analysis of 587 of the donors. Specific HLA alleles were associated with around 18,000 TCR beta sequences at a false discovery rate of 0.05 in a later analysis. Because the 87-base-pair reads could not distinguish some IMGT-functional V segments, including TRBV6-2 and TRBV6-3, those segments were excluded.

The protocol used for the library was the immunoSEQ multiplex PCR assay. A mixture of 60 forward primers for TCR Vbeta segments and 13 reverse primers for TCR Jbeta segments was used in the multiplex PCR. Amplification of the CDR3 region of rearranged TCR beta genes was performed with a multiplex PCR assay on genomic DNA. Amplified TCR beta libraries were sequenced as 87-base-pair reads on the Illumina HiSeq System. From the authors' description of their analysis: A later analysis tallied 80 million to 95 million unique TCR beta chains across the 660 or so repertoires, and some 10 million of those chains were shared by two or more donors. To remove PCR and sequencing errors, raw reads were error-corrected and collapsed into unique sequences using a nearest-neighbor algorithm that merged closely related sequences. To assign V, D and J gene segments, CDR3 sequences were aligned to IMGT reference sequences. For a sequence to be retained, a match of at least six nucleotides was required to both a V gene segment and a J gene segment. Rearrangements were classified as productive when the CDR3 lacked stop codons and remained in frame with V and J, and all other rearrangements were classified as non-productive. CDR3 was defined by IMGT convention, running from the second conserved V-encoded cysteine to the conserved J-encoded phenylalanine. In an earlier analysis of more than 550 of the donors, sequences lacking an unambiguous match to a single V gene segment were excluded. In an earlier analysis of approximately 560 of the donors, a V segment was called functional when productive rearrangements were above 56.7%, and segregating when the standard deviation between donors exceeded 5%. To diagnose cytomegalovirus status from the catalog of TCR beta chain sequences, a statistical classification framework was built. In a later analysis, V and J genes were assigned by comparing TCR nucleotide sequences against IMGT/GENE-DB human TR gene sequences. A later analysis assigned CDR3 sequences and most-parsimonious VDJ recombination scenarios with the TCRdist pipeline. A later analysis defined each TCR beta chain by its CDR3 amino acid sequence plus V-gene family, and excluded reads lacking a unique V-gene family. To address suspected cross-contamination and a sequencing artifact, a later analysis removed roughly 640 highly shared, low-generation-probability nucleotide sequences. For each public chain, a later analysis derived a clonal expansion index from normalized ranks of inferred template counts within each repertoire. A later analysis computed generation probabilities with a VDJ recombination model fitted to out-of-frame rearrangements, and checked the results against IGoR. In a later analysis, hypergeometric tests were used to score TCR-TCR, TCR-HLA and TCR-CMV co-occurrence, with a repertoire-size bias correction applied to TCR pairs. A later analysis estimated false discovery rates by permuting HLA or CMV assignments 20 times. In a later analysis, co-occurring TCRs were grouped with DBSCAN, and TCRdist sequence similarity was added when clustering was performed within HLA-allele-positive subsets. Repertoires with fewer than 30,000 or more than 120,000 public chains were left out of co-occurrence clustering, as were about 5 repertoires with anomalous nucleotide sharing. The source is immuneACCESS, and TCRdb retained only in-frame sequences with V and J called. Part of the clones is not carried over; for the studies checked, unresolved V genes explain less than half of this, and the remainder is unexplained. The V and J calls and clone size come from that table; D and trimming were worked out from the DNA. In all, the sample holds about 200,000 clones, and 70% of those were seen once. The biggest ten clones account for 2.6% of the sample.

Details on this clone: This receptor's antigen is unknown. Per-nucleotide qualities are absent, and no much larger clonotype sits a single base away.

The cohort was made up of approximately 670 healthy bone marrow donors. All cohort members were sampled while nominally healthy, although unrecorded immune exposures were likely present. The donor tested CMV seropositive and was one of the 289 seropositive cohort members. A peripheral blood sample was collected from each donor, and TCR beta sequencing was performed on peripheral blood mononuclear cells. The Qiagen DNeasy Blood Extraction Kit was used to extract genomic DNA from the blood cell samples. The CDR3 sequence holds 12 residues, the cysteine and phenylalanine included. Of the read, only the CDR3 DNA is kept; its 36 bases are in frame from base 1. In the germline V gene, CDR1 corresponds to SQVTM and CDR2 to ANQGSEA. V is cut by 7 bases and J by 0 bases, and the space between the germline ends is 6 bases.

This receptor was obtained from a man aged 35-49 years in good health and CMV-seropositive. Sequenced input: PBMCs. The chain links TRBV29-1 with TRBJ1-4; no D gene is confidently identified. CDR3 region: CSATTTNEKLFF. The sequenced DNA is TGCAGCGCGACTACAACTAATGAAAAACTGTTTTTT.